Included here is one TCR beta chain sequence, with context. Its matching antigen is unknown. This entry belongs to a study of OX40 agonist ivuxolimab in advanced cancers. Study-wide findings and caveats: What antigens the expanded peripheral T cells recognized was never established.

The CDR3 extends over 15 amino acids. Germline values: CDR1 SGHTA, CDR2 FQGNSA. V trimming: 5 bases; J trimming: 8 bases; junction bases outside the gene matches: 11. The repertoire was sequenced with immunoSEQ multiplex PCR; TCRdb's copy has only in-frame clones and lacks some. The profile covers around 80,000 clones, with roughly 86% appearing a single time and about 2.5% taken by the ten largest. The chain joins TRBV7-2 to TRBJ2-4; the match to TRBD1 covers 8 bases. Sequenced material: CD4+ or CD8+ T cells sorted from blood, taken in a trial of the OX40 agonist ivuxolimab. The clonotype originates from an adult with an advanced solid tumor such as melanoma, head and neck, liver or kidney cancer. CDR3 loop: CASSVQTGDMDIQYF. As DNA, the CDR3 is TGTGCCAGCAGCGTACAGACAGGGGATATGGACATTCAGTACTTC.